These 23 T cell receptor beta chains share one sample of origin, sequenced in a study of T cell changes during pregnancy in multiple sclerosis (dated by TCRdb to about 2019). The library was obtained by the immunoSEQ multiplex PCR assay. Here the immuneACCESS table is served through TCRdb, limited to in-frame sequences with V and J called. Missing clones are a known gap in these copies; in checked studies unresolved V genes cover under half, and the rest lacks a known reason. The sample includes 65,000 to 80,000 clones, with just over 90% observed a single time. More than 1.4% of the sample is taken by the ten largest. The material sequenced was peripheral blood, taken in the third trimester of pregnancy. All receptors come from a female donor with multiple sclerosis, enrolled in a pregnancy study.

V is TRBV5-8 and J is TRBJ2-6; D is unclear. Trimming cost V 2 bases and J 0 bases, with 3 bases left between them. The CDR3 spans 14 residues. Germline V gene data show CDR1 as SGHTS and CDR2 as YDEGEE. The chain's CDR3 is CASSFISGANVLTF. CDR3 DNA sequence: TGTGCCAGCAGCTTTATCTCTGGGGCCAACGTCCTGACTTTC.

The chain carries TRBV7-9 and TRBJ2-3; no definite D call. The CDR3 contains 14 residues. V was shortened by 5 bases and J by 0 bases, with 9 bases between the two germline ends. Germline-derived CDR1 and CDR2 are SEHNR and FQNEAQ (reference sequence). The DNA for the CDR3 is TGTGCCAGCAGCCCCTTCGGTAGCACAGATACGCAGTATTTT. Translation: CASSPFGSTDTQYF. Supplemented by reference TRBV7-9 and TRBJ2-3, the full variable domain reads DTGVSQNPRHKITKRGQNVTFRCDPISEHNRLYWYRQTLGQGPEFLTYFQNEAQLEKSRLLSDRFSAERPKGSFSTLEIQRTEQGDSAMYLCASSPFGSTDTQYFGPGTRLTVL.

This chain joins TRBV6-5 and TRBJ2-1; D might be TRBD2 (5 bases). Trimming stripped 2 bases from V and 9 bases from J, with 11 bases between. CDR3 length equals 13 residues. Germline CDR1 is MNHEY and CDR2 is SVGAGI. The CDR3 region is CASSYPPSGEQFF. CDR3 in DNA: TGTGCCAGCAGTTACCCGCCAAGCGGTGAGCAGTTCTTC.

V is TRBV4-3 and J is TRBJ2-4; 8 positions agree with TRBD2. Germline V gene lookup returns CDR1 LGHNA and CDR2 YSLEER. There are 16 residues in the CDR3. V trimming: 0 bases; J trimming: 1 base; junction bases outside the gene matches: 2. The chain's CDR3 is CASSQDPSGAKNIQYF. Written as DNA, the CDR3 is TGCGCCAGCAGCCAAGATCCTAGCGGGGCCAAAAACATTCAGTACTTC.

V usage is TRBV2 and J usage is TRBJ1-5; TRBD1 matches at 8 bases. The CDR3 consists of 16 residues. The junction had 9 bases not matched to a gene; V was cut back by 5 bases and J by 3 bases. CDR1 and CDR2 from the germline V gene are SNHLY and FYNNEI. CDR3: CASSRVWTGNNQPQHF. The CDR3 nucleotides read TGTGCCAGCAGTCGAGTCTGGACAGGGAACAATCAGCCCCAGCATTTT.

This chain links TRBV2 with TRBJ2-1, with a weak D call TRBD2 (6 bases). The V end lost 3 bases, the J end lost 13 bases, and 13 bases lay between the germline ends. This CDR3 contains 12 residues. CDR1 and CDR2 (germline): SNHLY, FYNNEI. The CDR3 reads CASSDGAGGQFF. In DNA form, the CDR3 reads TGTGCCAGCAGTGATGGGGCCGGGGGTCAGTTCTTC.

V and J are TRBV5-1 and TRBJ1-2; maybe TRBD1 (5 bases). Germline CDR1 and CDR2: SGHRS and YFSETQ. V was clipped by 4 bases and J by 3 bases, with 10 bases between them. There are 13 residues in the CDR3. The CDR3 bases are TGCGCCAGCAGCCCTGGAGGGGACTATGGCTACACCTTC. It is translated as CASSPGGDYGYTF.

The CDR3 region is CSAGRGNEQYF. The CDR3 DNA is TGCAGTGCTGGGAGGGGCAACGAGCAGTACTTC. The gene calls are TRBV20-1 and TRBJ2-5; TRBD2 matches at 7 bases. The J call may be faulty, since TRBJ2-7 better matches the DNA end. Germline-derived CDR1 and CDR2 are DFQATT and SNEGSKA (reference sequence). The CDR3 length is 11 residues.

The chain employs TRBV10-3 and TRBJ2-2, with 8 bases identical to TRBD1. V lost 10 bases to trimming and J lost 6 bases; unmatched junction nucleotides: 13. The germline CDR1 and CDR2 sequences are ENHRY and SYGVKD. The CDR3 is made up of 15 amino acids. In DNA, the CDR3 is TGTGCCAGTCACCCCGGACAGGGCGTCGCCGGGGAGCTGTTTTTT. Residues: CASHPGQGVAGELFF.

The CDR3 is CASSPQANTEAFF. The CDR3 DNA sequence: TGTGCCAGCAGCCCCCAGGCGAACACTGAAGCTTTCTTT. The chain uses TRBV6-5 and TRBJ1-1; no clear D. The germline V and J ends were trimmed by 6 bases and 1 base, with 9 bases remaining between them. The CDR3 consists of 13 residues. The germline V gene encodes CDR1 MNHEY and CDR2 SVGAGI.

The rearrangement uses TRBV5-1 and TRBJ2-1; no firm D call. Germline V gene data show CDR1 as SGHRS and CDR2 as YFSETQ. The V and J ends lost 0 bases and 0 bases respectively, with 7 bases between them. The CDR3 spans 15 residues. The CDR3 loop reads CASSLVRVSYNEQFF. In nucleotides, the CDR3 is TGCGCCAGCAGCTTGGTTCGGGTCTCCTACAATGAGCAGTTCTTC.

The rearrangement links TRBV25-1 to TRBJ2-3; D gene uncertain. Trimming removed 1 base from V and 2 bases from J, with 7 bases in between. This CDR3 comprises 14 residues. CDR1 MGHDK and CDR2 SYGVNS come from the germline V gene. Here the CDR3 DNA reads TGTGCCAGCAGTGAATTATTAGACACAGATACGCAGTATTTT. Its protein product is CASSELLDTDTQYF.

This chain uses TRBV5-1 with TRBJ2-7, with 9 bases identical to TRBD2. The CDR3 sequence is 13 residues long. J was trimmed by 5 bases and V by 7 bases; bases with no gene match: 7. CDR1 is SGHRS, CDR2 YFSETQ, per germline. For the CDR3, the DNA is TGCGCCAGCTCGTTAGCGGGAGTACACGAGCAGTACTTC. Translated: CASSLAGVHEQYF.

The genes are TRBV7-2 and TRBJ1-6, with D possibly being TRBD1 (5 bases). CDR1 and CDR2 (germline): SGHTA, FQGNSA. The ends were cut back, 4 bases at V and 10 bases at J, with 14 bases in the middle. The CDR3 extends over 14 amino acids. The CDR3 here is CASSYKGSGSPLHF. The CDR3 DNA follows: TGTGCCAGCAGCTACAAGGGGTCCGGATCACCCCTCCACTTT.

CDR3 nucleotide sequence: TGTGCCAGCAGTTTACCGACGGGGGGCGAGCAGTACTTC. Protein product: CASSLPTGGEQYF. The rearrangement uses TRBV28 and TRBJ2-7; 7 bases are a match to TRBD2. The CDR3 has 13 residues. Germline V lookup: CDR1 MDHEN, CDR2 SYDVKM. The V segment lost 2 bases and the J segment 6 bases; nucleotides outside the gene matches: 4.

V is TRBV19 and J is TRBJ2-7; tentative D call: TRBD1 (6 bases). The length of the CDR3 is 15 residues. V was clipped by 6 bases and J by 0 bases, with 15 bases between them. Germline values: CDR1 LNHDA, CDR2 SQIVND (reference sequence). The CDR3, as DNA: TGTGCCAGTAGCCGCTCCGGGACACTCTCCTACGAGCAGTACTTC. Translating it yields CASSRSGTLSYEQYF.

This clone showed up just once. V and J are TRBV13 and TRBJ2-7; 10 nucleotides match TRBD2. The germline CDR1 and CDR2 sequences are PRHDT and FYEKMQ (reference sequence). The CDR3 runs to 16 residues. V was clipped by 5 bases and J by 5 bases; unmatched bases: 12. CDR3 coding DNA: TGTGCCAGCAGCCCTCAGGGAGCGGGGGGGCCTCACGAGCAGTACTTC. Protein product: CASSPQGAGGPHEQYF.

This chain connects TRBV4-1 to TRBJ2-1; 14 bases match TRBD2. The CDR3 has 19 amino acids. In germline, CDR1 is MGHRA, CDR2 YSYEKL. J was trimmed by 2 bases and V by 3 bases; bases with no gene match: 9. The CDR3 nucleotides read TGCGCCAGCAGCCATGCGGGACTAGCGGGAGAGAATACCTACAATGAGCAGTTCTTC. It specifies CASSHAGLAGENTYNEQFF.

The chain combines TRBV12-5 with TRBJ2-7; 9 bases map to TRBD1. CDR1 is LGHNT, CDR2 FRNRAP, per germline. There are 15 residues in the CDR3. Losses at the gene ends were 2 bases for V and 3 bases for J; bases not matched to a gene: 5. CDR3 sequence: CASGLPGTGNYEQYF. The CDR3 nucleotides read TGTGCTAGTGGTTTGCCCGGGACAGGGAACTACGAGCAGTACTTC.

The chain is built from TRBV10-2 and TRBJ2-4; 7 bases fit TRBD2. The CDR3 totals 19 residues. V was pared by 2 bases and J by 2 bases, with 15 bases of the junction left unmatched. CDR1 and CDR2 (germline): WSHSY, SAAADI. The CDR3, as DNA: TGCGCCAGCAGTGAGGCTAGATTCGGAGCGGGGAGATCCAAAAACATTCAGTACTTC. It yields the protein CASSEARFGAGRSKNIQYF.

This chain uses TRBV9 with TRBJ2-5, with TRBD1 identical over 10 bases. V was clipped by 3 bases and J by 4 bases; unmatched bases: 9. Germline V CDR1 and CDR2: SGDLS, YYNGEE. The CDR3 is 16 amino acids. As DNA, the CDR3 is TGTGCCAGCAGCGAATCCGGGACAGGGGAAGGAGAGACCCAGTACTTC. Its protein product is CASSESGTGEGETQYF. Together with reference TRBV9 and TRBJ2-5, the CDR3 gives the full variable domain: DSGVTQTPKHLITATGQRVTLRCSPRSGDLSVYWYQQSLDQGLQFLIQYYNGEERAKGNILERFSAQQFPDLHSELNLSSLELGDSALYFCASSESGTGEGETQYFGPGTRLLVL.

The chain links TRBV11-1 to TRBJ2-5, with TRBD2 matching over 14 bases. This CDR3 region has 17 residues. Germline trimming cut 4 bases from V and 6 bases from J; bases unmatched to any gene: 10. Germline V gene sequence: CDR1 SGHAT, CDR2 FQDESV (reference sequence). The CDR3 loop is CASSWFGTSGSKKTQYF. CDR3 nucleotide sequence: TGTGCCAGCAGCTGGTTCGGGACTAGCGGGAGTAAAAAGACCCAGTACTTC.

V gene TRBV30 combines with J gene TRBJ2-1; 8 nucleotides line up with TRBD1. The CDR3 is 14 amino acids. V trimming: 4 bases; J trimming: 3 bases; junction bases outside the gene matches: 5. Germline V gene lookup returns CDR1 GTSNPN and CDR2 SVGIG (reference sequence). The DNA for the CDR3 is TGTGCCTGGATGGACAGGGACCTCTACAATGAGCAGTTCTTC. Encoded protein: CAWMDRDLYNEQFF.